A selection of T cell receptor beta chains follows, all from one sample in a study of beta chain features in type 1 diabetes. Method: immunoSEQ multiplex PCR; TCRdb's copy keeps in-frame clones and lacks some. The sample records some 240,000 clones, roughly 16% being singletons. The sample taken for sequencing was naive CD4+ T cells from blood. Every receptor here comes from a man under 40 with type 1 diabetes. The CDR3 runs from the conserved cysteine through the conserved F or W. A D gene is named only where the DNA matches it firmly. Not every row has a clone size; where given, it reads once, few, many or a size class.

J: TRBJ2-7; size: -; D: -; V: TRBV19; DNA: TGTGCCAGTAGTATATTCGTGAGCGGAGCAACCTACGAGCAGTACTTC; CDR3: CASSIFVSGATYEQYF
J: TRBJ2-5; size: -; D: -; V: TRBV25-1; DNA: TGTGCCAGCAGTGATCACAGCGCAGAGACCCAGTACTTC; CDR3: CASSDHSAETQYF
J: TRBJ1-2; size: -; D: -; V: TRBV30; DNA: TGTGCCTGGAGCCCAATAGGCGGGGGCTACACCTTC; CDR3: CAWSPIGGGYTF
J: TRBJ2-3; size: -; D: -; V: TRBV11-2; DNA: TGTGCCAGCAGCATCGCGGGCACAGATACGCAGTATTTT; CDR3: CASSIAGTDTQYF
J: TRBJ2-3; size: -; D: -; V: TRBV7-9; DNA: TGTGCCAGCAGCTCCCTACATACGCAGTATTTT; CDR3: CASSSLHTQYF
J: TRBJ1-4; size: -; D: -; V: TRBV7-9; DNA: TGTGCCACCCGGGGGGAGCCGTATCCAACTAATGAAAAACTGTTTTTT; CDR3: CATRGEPYPTNEKLFF
J: TRBJ2-5; size: few; D: -; V: TRBV18; DNA: TGTGCCAGCTCACCGGCTGGGGATCCTGAGACCCAGTACTTC; CDR3: CASSPAGDPETQYF
J: TRBJ2-7; size: few; D: -; V: TRBV29-1; DNA: TGCAGCGTTATCAGGGTGGGGGCGAGGGAGCAGTACTTC; CDR3: CSVIRVGAREQYF
J: TRBJ2-1; size: -; D: -; V: TRBV5-1; DNA: TGCGCCAGCAGCTTGGGAACTCTCCCGAGGAAGCAGTTCTTC; CDR3: CASSLGTLPRKQFF
J: TRBJ2-7; size: -; D: -; V: TRBV4-1; DNA: TGCGCCAGCAGCCAAGAGCAGGGCCGAATCTACGAGCAGTACTTC; CDR3: CASSQEQGRIYEQYF
J: TRBJ2-1; size: -; D: -; V: TRBV13; DNA: TGTGCCAGCAGCTTAGTACAGGGCCATGAGCAGTTCTTC; CDR3: CASSLVQGHEQFF
J: TRBJ2-7; size: -; D: -; V: TRBV9; DNA: TGTGCCAGCAGCCGGGAAGTAGCTAGGTCCTACGAGCAGTACTTC; CDR3: CASSREVARSYEQYF
J: TRBJ1-4; size: -; D: TRBD1; V: TRBV7-6; DNA: TGTGCCAGCAGCTTGGCCCCAGGGGGATTCAATGAAAAACTGTTTTTT; CDR3: CASSLAPGGFNEKLFF
J: TRBJ1-2; size: -; D: -; V: TRBV27; DNA: TGTGCCAGCACCTCACAGGCCCGGTCTGGTTATGGCTACACCTTC; CDR3: CASTSQARSGYGYTF
J: TRBJ2-1; size: few; D: -; V: TRBV5-1; DNA: TGCGCCAGCAGCTTGGCGGGGCAAAATGAGCAGTTCTTC; CDR3: CASSLAGQNEQFF
J: TRBJ2-1; size: few; D: TRBD2; V: TRBV14; DNA: TGTGCCAGCAGCCATGCCCGGGCGGGAGGACGCAATGAGCAGTTCTTC; CDR3: CASSHARAGGRNEQFF
J: TRBJ2-4; size: -; D: TRBD2; V: TRBV7-9; DNA: TGTGCCAGCAGCCTTAGCGGGGAAAACATTCAGTACTTC; CDR3: CASSLSGENIQYF
J: TRBJ1-1; size: -; D: -; V: TRBV7-3; DNA: TGTGCCAGCAGCTTTAAGCGCGACACTGAAGCTTTCTTT; CDR3: CASSFKRDTEAFF
J: TRBJ1-1; size: few; D: -; V: TRBV29-1; DNA: TGCAGCGTGAGCCGCCGGGATGAAGCTTTCTTT; CDR3: CSVSRRDEAFF
J: TRBJ2-1; size: few; D: -; V: TRBV28; DNA: TGTGCCAGCAGTTCCGCGGGGGCTAGGTCCTACAATGAGCAGTTCTTC; CDR3: CASSSAGARSYNEQFF
J: TRBJ2-3; size: few; D: TRBD2; V: TRBV7-2; DNA: TGTGCCAGCAGCGTACGACTAGCGGGAGGAACAGATACGCAGTATTTT; CDR3: CASSVRLAGGTDTQYF
J: TRBJ1-5; size: few; D: -; V: TRBV30; DNA: TGTGCCTGGAGGAATCGGGGCGGCCCGGGGCCCCAGCATTTT; CDR3: CAWRNRGGPGPQHF
J: TRBJ2-3; size: few; D: -; V: TRBV5-6; DNA: TGTGCCAGCACCACTTGGCAGGCTACGCAGTATTTT; CDR3: CASTTWQATQYF
J: TRBJ2-5; size: few; D: TRBD1; V: TRBV7-9; DNA: TGTGCCAGCAGAAGGACAGGGGGCCAAGAGACCCAGTACTTC; CDR3: CASRRTGGQETQYF
J: TRBJ2-3; size: -; D: -; V: TRBV30; DNA: TGTGCCTCTGTCTACGCACCTACCACAGATACGCAGTATTTT; CDR3: CASVYAPTTDTQYF
J: TRBJ2-7; size: few; D: -; V: TRBV4-2; DNA: TGTGCCAGCAGCCAAGCCAGCGGCTTTGACTACGAGCAGTACTTC; CDR3: CASSQASGFDYEQYF
J: TRBJ2-7; size: -; D: -; V: TRBV7-2; DNA: TGTGCCAGCAGCCAAGGGGTTGTACCTATCTACGAGCAGTACTTC; CDR3: CASSQGVVPIYEQYF
J: TRBJ1-1; size: -; D: -; V: TRBV9; DNA: TGTGCCAGCAGCCCCCGGGAGAACACTGAAGCTTTCTTT; CDR3: CASSPRENTEAFF
J: TRBJ2-1; size: -; D: TRBD2; V: TRBV29-1; DNA: TGCAGCTTGGGGGGGTACAATGAGCAGTTCTTC; CDR3: CSLGGYNEQFF